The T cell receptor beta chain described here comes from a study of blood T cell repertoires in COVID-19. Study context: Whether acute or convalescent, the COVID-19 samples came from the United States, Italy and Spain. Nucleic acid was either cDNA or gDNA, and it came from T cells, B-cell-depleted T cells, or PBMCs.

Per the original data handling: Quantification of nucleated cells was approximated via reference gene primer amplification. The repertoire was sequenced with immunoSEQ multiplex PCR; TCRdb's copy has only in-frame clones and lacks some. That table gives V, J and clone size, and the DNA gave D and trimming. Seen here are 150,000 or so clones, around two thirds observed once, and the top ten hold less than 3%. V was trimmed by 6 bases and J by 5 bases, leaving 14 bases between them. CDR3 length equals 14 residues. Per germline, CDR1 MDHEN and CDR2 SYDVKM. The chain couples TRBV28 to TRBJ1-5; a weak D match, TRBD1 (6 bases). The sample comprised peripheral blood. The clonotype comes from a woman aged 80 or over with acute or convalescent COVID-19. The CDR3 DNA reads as TGTGCCAGCAGGGGACACGAGGGTCATCAGCCCCAGCATTTT. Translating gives CASRGHEGHQPQHF.